Presented here are 18 T cell receptor beta chains from one specimen sequenced in a study of vaccination effects on CD4 cells after COVID-19. Antigens for these TCRs are unknown. TCRdb keeps only in-frame clones here, not all; method: immunoSEQ multiplex PCR. This sample has roughly 63,000 clones, with 78% found just once. Before sequencing took place, the ViraFEST assay used viral peptide pools to expand antigen-specific CD4+ T cells. With more than 9 days of culture completed, CD4+ T cells were isolated. Participants completed two doses of the BNT162b2 or mRNA-1273 vaccine. The sample consisted of CD4+ T cells from PBMCs cultured with HCoV-OC43 spike peptides, taken after COVID-19 vaccination. Documented subset: HCoV-OC43 spike overlapping peptide pool stimulation. The receptors here all came from a human donor who received a COVID-19 vaccine.

The chain carries TRBV2 and TRBJ1-5, with D uncertain. From germline, CDR1 is SNHLY and CDR2 FYNNEI. The CDR3 is made up of 12 amino acids. V was shortened by 2 bases and J by 4 bases, with 3 bases between the two germline ends. The CDR3 loop reads CASSELNQPQHF. CDR3 nucleotides: TGTGCCAGCAGTGAATTGAATCAGCCCCAGCATTTT.

The rearrangement joins TRBV2 to TRBJ2-7; no clear D gene. The germline V and J ends were trimmed by 2 bases and 7 bases, with 6 bases remaining between them. CDR1 and CDR2 from the germline V gene are SNHLY and FYNNEI. This CDR3 has 11 amino acids. DNA for the CDR3: TGTGCCAGCAGTGAATTGGGGGAGCAGTACGTC. This gives the protein CASSELGEQYV.

The DNA for the CDR3 is TGTGCCAGCAGTGAGAGGGAACCGCAGAACACCGGGGAGCTGTTTTTT. It translates to CASSEREPQNTGELFF. This sequence joins TRBV2 and TRBJ2-2, with a weak D call TRBD2 (5 bases). The germline gives CDR1 SNHLY, CDR2 FYNNEI. The CDR3 sequence is 16 residues long. V was cut by 3 bases and J by 1 base, with 12 bases left in between.

The rearrangement links TRBV24-1 to TRBJ2-2, with D perhaps matching TRBD1 or TRBD2 (5 bases each). With 7 bases removed from V and 4 bases from J, the gap between germline ends came to 9 bases. CDR3 length: 13 amino acids. Germline CDR1 reads KGHDR; CDR2 reads SFDVKD. In nucleotides, the CDR3 is TGTGCCACCAGGGGGACGGGCACCGGGGAGCTGTTTTTT. Its protein product is CATRGTGTGELFF.

This clone was picked up a small number of times. The rearrangement joins TRBV18 to TRBJ2-2; TRBD1 might be the D (5 bases). Germline V gives CDR1 KGHSH, CDR2 LQKENI. V was shortened by 7 bases and J by 4 bases, with 13 bases between the two germline ends. This CDR3 is built from 14 residues. The CDR3 spells CASLDSYGTGELFF. In DNA form, the CDR3 reads TGTGCCAGCTTAGACAGTTACGGCACCGGGGAGCTGTTTTTT.

This clone has more than one count but fewer than ten. The chain links TRBV7-2 to TRBJ1-2, with a weak D call TRBD1 (5 bases). Germline V gene lookup returns CDR1 SGHTA and CDR2 FQGNSA. Trimming pared 4 bases from V and 5 bases from J, leaving 17 bases between. The CDR3 totals 15 residues. CDR3 residues: CASSSSAPGYYGYTF. DNA of the CDR3: TGTGCCAGCAGCTCCTCGGCCCCAGGGTATTATGGCTACACCTTC.

The V and J genes are TRBV28 and TRBJ2-4, with 10 bases lining up with TRBD1. V shed 6 bases and J 6 bases; nucleotides not matched to a gene: 8. The CDR3 has 15 residues. In germline, CDR1 is MDHEN, CDR2 SYDVKM. CDR3: CASSLDRGRGNIQYF. The CDR3 nucleotides are TGTGCCAGCAGCCTCGACAGGGGGCGGGGAAACATTCAGTACTTC. Together with reference TRBV28 and TRBJ2-4, the CDR3 gives the full variable domain: DVKVTQSSRYLVKRTGEKVFLECVQDMDHENMFWYRQDPGLGLRLIYFSYDVKMKEKGDIPEGYSVSREKKERFSLILESASTNQTSMYLCASSLDRGRGNIQYFGAGTRLSVL.

The chain couples TRBV27 to TRBJ2-7, with 7 bases fitting TRBD2. The CDR3 loop spans 14 amino acids. The V and J ends lost 3 bases and 3 bases, in that order; junction bases with no gene match: 5. Germline V gene sequence: CDR1 MNHEY, CDR2 SMNVEV (reference sequence). Here the CDR3 reads CASSFRRGSYEQYV. The DNA of the CDR3 is TGTGCCAGCAGTTTTAGGCGGGGGAGCTACGAGCAGTACGTC.

This chain uses TRBV24-1 with TRBJ2-1; D perhaps matches TRBD1 (5 bases). V was trimmed by 4 bases and J by 0 bases, leaving 12 bases between them. The germline gives CDR1 KGHDR, CDR2 SFDVKD. This CDR3 contains 16 residues. CDR3 in DNA: TGTGCCACCAGTGACAAGGACATGTACTCCTACAATGAGCAGTTCTTC. Encoded protein: CATSDKDMYSYNEQFF.

The chain combines TRBV6-5 with TRBJ2-7; D is ambiguous. The CDR3 is 15 amino acids. Trimming cost V 6 bases and J 3 bases, with 18 bases left between them. The germline V gene encodes CDR1 MNHEY and CDR2 SVGAGI. The DNA of the CDR3 is TGTGCCAGCAGGCTGGCCGTGACTGAAGTCTACGAGCAGTACGTC. It specifies CASRLAVTEVYEQYV.

The rearrangement uses TRBV25-1 and TRBJ2-5; the D gene is possibly TRBD2 (7 bases). Germline V lookup: CDR1 MGHDK, CDR2 SYGVNS. The CDR3 totals 15 residues. V shed 6 bases and J shed 5 bases, with 19 bases lying between them. The CDR3 coding sequence is TGTGCCAGCAGCCGGGCAGGGTCGGGGGGCGAGACCCAGTACTTC. Residues: CASSRAGSGGETQYF.

The rearrangement uses TRBV12-5 and TRBJ1-2; no clear D. Trimming shortened V by 1 base and J by 7 bases, and 4 bases separated the two germline ends. The CDR3 is 11 residues long. In germline, CDR1 is LGHNT, CDR2 FRNRAP. For the CDR3, the DNA is TGTGCTAGTGGTTTGGACGTTGGCTACACCTTC. The encoded protein is CASGLDVGYTF. Full variable domain (remainder filled in from reference TRBV12-5 and TRBJ1-2): DARVTQTPRHKVTEMGQEVTMRCQPILGHNTVFWYRQTMMQGLELLAYFRNRAPLDDSGMPKDRFSAEMPDATLATLKIQPSEPRDSAVYFCASGLDVGYTFGSGTRLTVV.

V and J are TRBV18 and TRBJ1-6; D is unclear. Trimming took off 1 base at V and 10 bases at J, with 14 bases between the two ends. This CDR3 contains 15 residues. Per germline, CDR1 KGHSH and CDR2 LQKENI. The CDR3 is CASSPLPGDSSPLHF. The CDR3 DNA is TGTGCCAGCTCACCACTACCCGGGGATAGCTCACCCCTCCACTTT. Using reference TRBV18 and TRBJ1-6 for the parts outside the CDR3, the full variable domain is NAGVMQNPRHLVRRRGQEARLRCSPMKGHSHVYWYRQLPEEGLKFMVYLQKENIIDESGMPKERFSAEFPKEGPSILRIQQVVRGDSAAYFCASSPLPGDSSPLHFGNGTRLTVT.

The chain combines TRBV3-1 (or the pseudogene TRBV3-2) with TRBJ1-2; D is unresolved. Germline V CDR1 and CDR2: LGHDT, YNNKEL (reference sequence). The ends were cut back, 2 bases at V and 2 bases at J, with 3 bases in the middle. This CDR3 region has 12 residues. The chain's CDR3 is CASSQLNYGYTF. In DNA form, the CDR3 reads TGTGCCAGCAGCCAATTGAACTATGGCTACACCTTC.

J is TRBJ2-6 and V is TRBV18; 12 bases align to TRBD1. The CDR3 totals 16 residues. Germline lookup yields CDR1 KGHSH and CDR2 LQKENI. After removal of 3 bases from V and 13 bases from J, the junction contained 10 bases not matched to a gene. The CDR3 sequence: CASSPLSGTGGEVLTF. The CDR3 nucleotides read TGTGCCAGCTCACCGCTTTCCGGGACAGGGGGCGAAGTCCTGACTTTC.

V usage is TRBV29-1 and J usage is TRBJ2-3; TRBD2 might be the D (6 bases). The CDR3 loop spans 14 amino acids. V lost 7 bases, J lost 11 bases, and 25 bases lay in between. CDR1 is SQVTM and CDR2 is ANQGSEA in the germline V gene. The CDR3 loop is CSATTPGRPWVQYF. CDR3 nucleotide sequence: TGCAGCGCTACCACTCCCGGGAGACCCTGGGTGCAGTATTTT.

The rearrangement links TRBV30 to TRBJ1-5, with a weak D call TRBD1 (5 bases). The CDR3 is made up of 13 amino acids. Germline V CDR1 and CDR2: GTSNPN, SVGIG (reference sequence). Between the trimmed V and J ends, which lost 3 bases and 4 bases, there was a span of 10 bases. For the CDR3, the DNA is TGTGCCTGGAGCCTGAGGGGTAATCAGCCCCAGCATTTT. Protein: CAWSLRGNQPQHF.

There are a few counts of this clone. The chain couples TRBV7-8 to TRBJ1-5; D not certain. The CDR3 length is 16 residues. Germline V gives CDR1 SGHVS, CDR2 FQNEAQ. Trimming cost V 2 bases and J 7 bases, with 18 bases left between them. The CDR3 reads CASSLIGGPSGQPQHF. The CDR3 DNA is TGTGCCAGCAGCTTAATCGGCGGCCCTAGCGGCCAGCCCCAGCATTTT.